This T cell receptor beta chain came from a study of T-cell memory formation after mild COVID-19. Overall study context: Across donors, TCR clusters were largely donor specific.

Whole-study results and caveats: CD4/CD8 balance held among clones contracting day 15 to 85, and later expanders leaned CD4+. Clones that contracted clustered mainly in CM and EM if CD4+ and in EMRA if CD8+.

This clonotype was counted between two and nine times. Its target is unknown. It was 5'RACE with constant-segment primers that produced the TCR alpha and TCR beta cDNA libraries, which carried sample barcodes and UMIs. TCRdb fed the 5' RACE reads into MiXCR, producing one record per CDR3 protein. Of about 350,000 distinct CDR3 sequences detected, roughly 14% appear once; the ten largest clones hold approximately 20%. Germline V lookup: CDR1 MNHEY, CDR2 SVGAGI. Losses at the gene ends were 10 bases for V and 7 bases for J; bases not matched to a gene: 7. This CDR3 comprises 12 residues. Input material: PBMCs or a T cell subset sorted from them (not recorded which). The J gene is TRBJ2-1, the V gene TRBV6-5; 7 nucleotides align to TRBD2. This receptor was identified in a man between 18 and 29 years old who had mild COVID-19 (a few samples of this study predate the infection). Cell type and time point are not known. The CDR3 DNA reads TGTGCCACCTATGGAGCGGGGAATGAGCAGTTCTTC. Translating gives CATYGAGNEQFF.